This T cell receptor (beta chain) was obtained from a study of OX40 agonist ivuxolimab in advanced cancers. Only in-frame clones appear in the TCRdb table, and some are missing; sequencing was by immunoSEQ multiplex PCR. The repertoire consists of approximately 67,000 clones, with just over 90% occurring once and the leading ten covering roughly 6%. The sampling schedule covered blood at baseline, cycle 4 day 1, and cycle 7 day 1. This TCR was sampled from an adult with an advanced solid tumor such as melanoma, head and neck, liver or kidney cancer. Here the sequenced sample was CD4+ or CD8+ T cells sorted from blood, taken in a trial of the OX40 agonist ivuxolimab.

This CDR3 reads CASSLSGPKRQFF. CDR3 DNA: TGTGCCAGCAGCTTATCCGGTCCTAAAAGGCAGTTCTTC. V usage is TRBV11-1 and J usage is TRBJ2-1; unclear D gene. In germline, CDR1 is SGHAT, CDR2 FQDESV (reference sequence). V was pared by 2 bases and J by 12 bases, with 14 bases between. The CDR3 is made up of 13 amino acids.